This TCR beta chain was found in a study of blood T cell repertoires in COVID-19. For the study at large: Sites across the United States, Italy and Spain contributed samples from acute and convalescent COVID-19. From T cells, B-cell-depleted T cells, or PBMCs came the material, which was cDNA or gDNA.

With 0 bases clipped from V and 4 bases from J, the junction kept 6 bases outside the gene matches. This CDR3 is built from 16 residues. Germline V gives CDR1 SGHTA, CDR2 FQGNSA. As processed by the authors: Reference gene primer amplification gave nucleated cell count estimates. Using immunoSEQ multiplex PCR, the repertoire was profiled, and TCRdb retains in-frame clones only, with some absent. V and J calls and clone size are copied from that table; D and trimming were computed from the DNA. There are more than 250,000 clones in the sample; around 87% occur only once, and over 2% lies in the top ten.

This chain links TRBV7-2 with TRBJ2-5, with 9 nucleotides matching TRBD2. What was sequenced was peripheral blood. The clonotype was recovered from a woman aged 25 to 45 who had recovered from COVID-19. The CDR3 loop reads CASSLASGGRVETQYF. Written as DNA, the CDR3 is TGTGCCAGCAGCTTAGCGTCAGGCGGGAGGGTAGAGACCCAGTACTTC.